This T cell receptor (beta chain) came from a study of blood T cell repertoires in COVID-19. About the research overall: Some COVID-19 samples were acute and others convalescent; all came from the United States, Italy and Spain. Sources were T cells, B-cell-depleted T cells, or PBMCs; the material itself was cDNA or gDNA.

Per the authors' pipeline: Amplification of reference gene primers provided the estimated nucleated cell counts. Method: immunoSEQ multiplex PCR; TCRdb's copy keeps in-frame clones and lacks some. The DNA gave D and trimming, while V, J and clone size come from that table. Of about 130,000 clones listed, 70% to 85% are singletons. The V gene's germline CDR1 is SGHVS and CDR2 FQNEAQ. V shed 5 bases, J shed 7 bases, and the junction held 8 bases outside the gene matches. This CDR3 comprises 14 residues. The sequence derives from a woman aged 60 to 75 with acute or convalescent COVID-19. V usage is TRBV7-8 and J usage is TRBJ2-1; 7 positions agree with TRBD1. The sample consisted of peripheral blood. The CDR3 DNA follows: TGTGCCAGCAGCCTATCGGGACAGAAGAATGAGCAGTTCTTC. Translation gives CASSLSGQKNEQFF.